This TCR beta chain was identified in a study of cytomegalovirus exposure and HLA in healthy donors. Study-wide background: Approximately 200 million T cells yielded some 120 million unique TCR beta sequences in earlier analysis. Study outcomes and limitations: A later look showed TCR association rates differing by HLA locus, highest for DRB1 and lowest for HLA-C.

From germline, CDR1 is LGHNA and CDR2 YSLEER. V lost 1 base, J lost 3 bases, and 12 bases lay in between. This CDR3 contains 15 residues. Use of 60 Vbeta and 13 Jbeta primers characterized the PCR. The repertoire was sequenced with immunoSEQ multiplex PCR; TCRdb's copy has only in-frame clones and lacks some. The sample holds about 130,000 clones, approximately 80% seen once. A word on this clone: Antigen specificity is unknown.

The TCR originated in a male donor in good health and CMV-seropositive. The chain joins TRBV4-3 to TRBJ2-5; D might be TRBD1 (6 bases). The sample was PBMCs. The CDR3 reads CASSQAAEGEETQYF. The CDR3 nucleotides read TGCGCCAGCAGCCAAGCGGCCGAGGGGGAAGAGACCCAGTACTTC.